This is a list of T cell receptor beta chains from one sample in a study of blood T cell repertoires in COVID-19. Some clones are missing from TCRdb's copy, which holds only in-frame ones; the method was immunoSEQ multiplex PCR. Of about 140,000 clones in the sample, 84% were seen once. The sequenced sample consisted of PBMCs or T cells enriched from blood (not recorded which). The receptors here all came from a man between 35 and 55 years old with acute COVID-19. Both conserved end residues are part of each CDR3. A D gene is named only where the DNA matches it firmly. Expanded clones get a size class; other rows say once, few or many, or leave the size out.

clone_size,d_call,j_call,v_call,cdr3_length,cdr3_aa,cdr3_nt
NA,NA,TRBJ2-2,TRBV6-8,13,CASSPNGGGELFF,TGTGCCAGCAGTCCCAACGGGGGCGGGGAGCTGTTTTTT
NA,NA,TRBJ2-1,TRBV29-1,12,CSVRRLYNEQFF,TGCAGCGTCCGGAGGCTCTACAATGAGCAGTTCTTC
NA,NA,TRBJ2-1,TRBV3-1/TRBV3-2,15,CASSQSPGSHNEQFF,TGTGCCAGCAGCCAAAGTCCGGGTAGTCACAATGAGCAGTTCTTC
few,NA,TRBJ2-5,TRBV27,16,CATAGRPGQRQETQYF,TGTGCCACCGCAGGCCGCCCAGGACAGCGCCAAGAGACCCAGTACTTC
once,NA,TRBJ1-2,TRBV4-1,18,CASSQDRPGRDTYYGYTF,TGCGCCAGCAGCCAAGATAGGCCAGGGAGGGACACCTACTATGGCTACACCTTC
NA,NA,TRBJ1-1,TRBV7-2,14,CASSKEGRDTEAFF,TGTGCCAGCAGCAAGGAAGGGAGGGACACTGAAGCTTTCTTT
NA,NA,TRBJ1-2,TRBV7-9,13,CASSPQGVDGYTF,TGTGCCAGCAGCCCACAGGGAGTCGATGGCTACACCTTC
NA,NA,TRBJ2-1,TRBV19,16,CASSTGGGVSYNEQFF,TGTGCCAGTAGTACGGGGGGCGGGGTCTCCTACAATGAGCAGTTCTTC
many,NA,TRBJ2-2,TRBV11-2,15,CASSSTKVQTGELFF,TGTGCCAGCAGCTCTACGAAAGTCCAAACCGGGGAGCTGTTTTTT
NA,TRBD1,TRBJ1-1,TRBV30,13,CAWSITGGTEAFF,TGTGCCTGGAGTATAACAGGGGGAACTGAAGCTTTCTTT
once,NA,TRBJ1-1,TRBV6-5,13,CASRQGLKGEAFF,TGTGCCAGCAGGCAGGGCCTTAAGGGTGAAGCTTTCTTT
NA,TRBD2,TRBJ2-1,TRBV2,15,CASWLASGDRNEQFF,TGTGCCAGCTGGTTGGCTAGCGGGGACCGAAATGAGCAGTTCTTC
NA,NA,TRBJ2-4,TRBV28,13,CASRRTVKNIQYF,TGTGCCAGCAGACGGACAGTAAAAAACATTCAGTACTTC
NA,TRBD1,TRBJ2-1,TRBV7-8,13,CASSLGTGDEQFF,TGTGCCAGCAGCTTAGGGACAGGGGATGAGCAGTTCTTC
NA,NA,TRBJ1-2,TRBV12-3/TRBV12-4,12,CASSYRSYGYTF,TGTGCCAGCAGTTACAGGAGCTATGGCTACACCTTC
NA,TRBD2,TRBJ2-1,TRBV9,15,CASSVVAGGGYEQFF,TGTGCCAGCAGCGTAGTTGCGGGAGGGGGGTATGAGCAGTTCTTC
NA,NA,TRBJ1-4,TRBV4-3,15,CASSQTVATNEKLFF,TGCGCCAGCAGCCAAACGGTAGCAACTAATGAAAAACTGTTTTTT
NA,NA,TRBJ1-2,TRBV30,13,CAGQLSSSYGYTF,TGTGCCGGACAGTTATCCTCCTCTTATGGCTACACCTTC
NA,NA,TRBJ2-7,TRBV7-2,14,CASSHIQGGYEQYF,TGTGCCAGCAGCCATATACAGGGTGGGTACGAGCAGTACTTC
NA,TRBD1,TRBJ2-6,TRBV5-5,16,CASSGQGVSGANVLTF,TGTGCCAGCTCGGGACAGGGGGTCTCTGGGGCCAACGTCCTGACTTTC
NA,NA,TRBJ1-6,TRBV9,16,CASSVGVWGPDSPLHF,TGTGCCAGCAGCGTAGGTGTCTGGGGGCCCGATTCACCCCTCCACTTT
NA,TRBD1,TRBJ1-2,TRBV28,19,CASSLTFLQGIYARYGYTF,TGTGCCAGCAGTCTGACCTTTTTACAGGGGATTTACGCCCGCTATGGCTACACCTTC
NA,TRBD2,TRBJ2-1,TRBV4-3,15,CASSQDLASGNEQFF,TGCGCCAGCAGCCAAGATCTAGCTAGCGGCAATGAGCAGTTCTTC
NA,TRBD2,TRBJ2-7,TRBV3-1/TRBV3-2,15,CASSQDLAGDYEQYF,TGTGCCAGCAGCCAAGATTTAGCGGGAGACTACGAGCAGTACTTC
NA,NA,TRBJ2-2,TRBV28,14,CASSLWAGRGELFF,TGTGCCAGCAGTTTATGGGCAGGAAGGGGGGAGCTGTTTTTT
few,NA,TRBJ1-1,TRBV19,16,CASSINTRGRNTEAFF,TGTGCCAGTAGTATAAACACCAGGGGTCGGAACACTGAAGCTTTCTTT
NA,TRBD1,TRBJ1-4,TRBV5-5,16,CASSSEWTGIGEKLFF,TGTGCCAGCAGCTCCGAATGGACAGGGATAGGTGAAAAACTGTTTTTT
NA,TRBD1,TRBJ2-3,TRBV5-4,14,CASSLRQGTDTQYF,TGTGCCAGCAGCTTAAGACAGGGAACAGATACGCAGTATTTT
NA,TRBD2,TRBJ2-5,TRBV6-5,15,CASRRASGIQETQYF,TGTGCCAGCAGGCGGGCTAGCGGAATACAAGAGACCCAGTACTTC
NA,NA,TRBJ1-1,TRBV5-4,14,CASSLRQANTEAFF,TGTGCCAGCAGCTTAAGGCAGGCCAACACTGAAGCTTTCTTT